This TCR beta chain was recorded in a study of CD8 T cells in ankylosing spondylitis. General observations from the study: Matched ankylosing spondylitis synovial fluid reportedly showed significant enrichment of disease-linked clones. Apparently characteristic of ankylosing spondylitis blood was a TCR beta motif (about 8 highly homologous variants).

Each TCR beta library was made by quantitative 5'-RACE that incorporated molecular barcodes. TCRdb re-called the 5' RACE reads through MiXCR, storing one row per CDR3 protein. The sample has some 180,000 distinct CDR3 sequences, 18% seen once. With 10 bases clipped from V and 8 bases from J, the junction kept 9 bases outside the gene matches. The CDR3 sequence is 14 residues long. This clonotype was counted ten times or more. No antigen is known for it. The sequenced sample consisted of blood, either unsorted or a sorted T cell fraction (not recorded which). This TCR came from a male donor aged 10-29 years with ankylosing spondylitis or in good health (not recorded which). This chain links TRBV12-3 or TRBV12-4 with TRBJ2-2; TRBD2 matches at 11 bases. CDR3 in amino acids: CATLLAGAVGELFF. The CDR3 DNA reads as TGTGCCACACTACTAGCGGGAGCGGTGGGGGAGCTGTTTTTT.